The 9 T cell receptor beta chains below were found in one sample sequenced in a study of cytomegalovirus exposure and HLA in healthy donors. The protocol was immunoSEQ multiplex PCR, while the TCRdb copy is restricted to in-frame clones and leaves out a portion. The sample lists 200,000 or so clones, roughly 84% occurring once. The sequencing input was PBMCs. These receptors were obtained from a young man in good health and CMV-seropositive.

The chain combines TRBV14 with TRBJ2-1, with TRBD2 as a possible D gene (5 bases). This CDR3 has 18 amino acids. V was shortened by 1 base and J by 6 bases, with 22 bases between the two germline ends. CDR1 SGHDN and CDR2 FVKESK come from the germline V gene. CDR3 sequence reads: CASSQGGFIASKGNEQFF. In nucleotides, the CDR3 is TGTGCCAGCAGCCAAGGCGGGTTTATAGCGTCCAAGGGCAATGAGCAGTTCTTC.

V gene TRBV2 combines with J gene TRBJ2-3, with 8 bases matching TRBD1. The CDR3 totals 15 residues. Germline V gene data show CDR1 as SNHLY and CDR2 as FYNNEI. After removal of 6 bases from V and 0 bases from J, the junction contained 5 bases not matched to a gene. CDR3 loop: CASRMDRASTDTQYF. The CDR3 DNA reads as TGTGCCAGCAGGATGGACAGGGCTAGCACAGATACGCAGTATTTT.

CDR3 protein: CASSLDRGAGGYTF. The CDR3 DNA sequence: TGTGCCAGCAGTTTGGACAGGGGAGCGGGAGGCTACACCTTC. The genes are TRBV27 and TRBJ1-2, with TRBD1 identical over 9 bases. Germline lookup yields CDR1 MNHEY and CDR2 SMNVEV (reference sequence). The J segment lost 8 bases and the V segment lost 3 bases, leaving 7 bases of the junction unmatched. The CDR3 totals 14 residues.

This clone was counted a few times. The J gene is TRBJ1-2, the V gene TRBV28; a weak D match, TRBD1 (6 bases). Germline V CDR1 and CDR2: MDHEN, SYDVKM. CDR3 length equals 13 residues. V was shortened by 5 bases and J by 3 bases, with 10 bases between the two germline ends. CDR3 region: CASSLQGDYGYTF. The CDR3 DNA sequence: TGTGCCAGCAGTCTACAGGGTGACTATGGCTACACCTTC.

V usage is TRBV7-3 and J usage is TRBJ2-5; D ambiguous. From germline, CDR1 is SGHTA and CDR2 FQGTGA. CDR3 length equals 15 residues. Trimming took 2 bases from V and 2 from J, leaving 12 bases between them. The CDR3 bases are TGTGCCAGCAGCTTAGGCCGAGGCCGTCAAGAGACCCAGTACTTC. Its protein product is CASSLGRGRQETQYF.

The CDR3 sequence: CASSGFSVGNYEQYF. CDR3 bases: TGTGCCAGTAGTGGTTTTAGCGTCGGCAACTACGAGCAGTACTTC. The chain recombines TRBV19 with TRBJ2-7; tentatively, D is TRBD2 (5 bases). Germline CDR1 reads LNHDA; CDR2 reads SQIVND (reference sequence). Between the trimmed V and J ends, which lost 5 bases and 3 bases, there was a span of 17 bases. The CDR3 totals 15 residues.

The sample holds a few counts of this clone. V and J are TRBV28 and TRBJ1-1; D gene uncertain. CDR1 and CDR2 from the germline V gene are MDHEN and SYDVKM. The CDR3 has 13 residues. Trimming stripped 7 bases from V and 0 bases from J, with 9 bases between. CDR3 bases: TGTGCCAGCACCGTGAACATGAACACTGAAGCTTTCTTT. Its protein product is CASTVNMNTEAFF.

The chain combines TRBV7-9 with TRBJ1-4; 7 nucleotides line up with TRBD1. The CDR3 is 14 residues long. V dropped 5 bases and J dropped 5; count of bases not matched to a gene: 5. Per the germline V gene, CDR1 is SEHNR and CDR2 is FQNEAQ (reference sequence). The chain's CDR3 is CASSETGRNEKLFF. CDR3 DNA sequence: TGTGCCAGCAGCGAGACAGGGAGGAATGAAAAACTGTTTTTT. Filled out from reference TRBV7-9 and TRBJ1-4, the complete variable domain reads DTGVSQNPRHKITKRGQNVTFRCDPISEHNRLYWYRQTLGQGPEFLTYFQNEAQLEKSRLLSDRFSAERPKGSFSTLEIQRTEQGDSAMYLCASSETGRNEKLFFGSGTQLSVL.

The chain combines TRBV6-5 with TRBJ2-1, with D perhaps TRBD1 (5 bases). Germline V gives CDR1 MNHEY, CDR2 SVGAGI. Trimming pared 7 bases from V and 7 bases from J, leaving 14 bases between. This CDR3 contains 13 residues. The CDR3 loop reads CASTRISGNEQFF. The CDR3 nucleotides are TGTGCCAGCACTCGGATCTCAGGGAATGAGCAGTTCTTC.